This T cell receptor (beta chain) was observed in a study of cytomegalovirus exposure and HLA in healthy donors. PCR primers comprised 60 Vbeta and 13 Jbeta primers. Clones were sequenced by immunoSEQ multiplex PCR, and TCRdb holds only the in-frame ones, with some missing. In total, the table holds approximately 71,000 clones. This CDR3 spans 13 amino acids. Germline V lookup: CDR1 MDHEN, CDR2 SYDVKM. J was trimmed by 3 bases and V by 4 bases; bases with no gene match: 3. At collection, donors were nominally healthy, but unrecorded immune exposures were probable. As to this clone: Its antigen is still unknown.

Study-wide results and limits: The CMV antigen specificity of a few CMV-associated chains was confirmed through in vitro analysis. A later analysis found common viral pathogens apparently linked to several of the most significant clusters.

The sequenced sample consisted of PBMCs. The clonotype comes from a female donor in good health and CMV-seropositive. The rearrangement links TRBV28 to TRBJ2-7; 7 nucleotides line up with TRBD1. The CDR3, as DNA: TGTGCCAGCAGTTCCGGACAGGACTACGAGCAGTACTTC. Translated: CASSSGQDYEQYF.